The 5 T cell receptor beta chains reported below all come from one sample, sequenced in a study of cytomegalovirus exposure and HLA in healthy donors. This PCR relied on a set of 60 Vbeta primers and 13 Jbeta primers. Sequencing used immunoSEQ multiplex PCR; TCRdb keeps in-frame clones, though not all of them. Of about 170,000 clones listed, 84% are singletons. Sequenced material: PBMCs. These receptors were taken from a girl aged 5 to 17 in good health and CMV-seropositive.

The V call is TRBV21-1, the J call TRBJ1-6; TRBD1 is the table's D call and was not checked against the DNA. TRBV21-1 is a pseudogene locus. CDR3 length: 16 amino acids. The CDR3: CASSKADSSYNSPLHF. As DNA, the CDR3 is TGTGCCAGCAGCAAAGCGGACAGCTCCTATAATTCACCCCTCCACTTT.

A single count supports this clone. The V gene is TRBV19, the J gene TRBJ2-3, with D possibly being TRBD2 (7 bases). The CDR3 is made up of 14 amino acids. CDR1 is LNHDA and CDR2 is SQIVND in the germline V gene (reference sequence). V was trimmed by 7 bases and J by 5 bases, leaving 16 bases between them. The CDR3 here is CASNEGGLGDTQYF. As DNA, the CDR3 is TGTGCCAGTAACGAGGGGGGGCTTGGAGATACGCAGTATTTT.

This clone is a singleton in its sample. The rearrangement links TRBV5-4 to TRBJ2-5; D might be TRBD1 (8 bases). Germline loops: CDR1 SGHNT, CDR2 YYREEE (reference sequence). The CDR3 spans 16 residues. Trimming shortened V by 5 bases and J by 11 bases, and 28 bases separated the two germline ends. CDR3 coding DNA: TGTGCCAGCAGACACACCCCCGGACAGGGACTAAAAGAGCAGTACTTC. Its translation is CASRHTPGQGLKEQYF.

The genes are TRBV28 and TRBJ1-2; D uncertain. The CDR3 is made up of 14 amino acids. The V end lost 7 bases, the J end lost 3 bases, and 15 bases lay between the germline ends. CDR1 and CDR2 from the germline V gene are MDHEN and SYDVKM. DNA of the CDR3: TGTGCCAGCATCGGAGGCCAGATATACTATGGCTACACCTTC. Translation: CASIGGQIYYGYTF.

The chain is built from TRBV7-3 and TRBJ2-3, with D possibly being TRBD1 (6 bases). The V gene lost 7 bases and the J gene lost 4 bases, with 15 bases spanning the gap. The CDR3 runs to 14 residues. Germline V gene sequence: CDR1 SGHTA, CDR2 FQGTGA. The CDR3 sequence is CASTPGHPADTQYF. The CDR3, as DNA: TGTGCCAGCACCCCGGGACATCCAGCAGATACGCAGTATTTT.